The clone carrying this TCR beta chain was seen only once. Its target is unknown. A much larger clone differs from this one at a single base, so this may be a read error. This sample stems from a study of identical twins. Broader study findings: Weaker excess twin sharing was observed in beta out-of-frame sequences. While abundant cord blood beta clonotypes carried fewer insertions, memory repertoires showed no such pattern.

The cDNA had a unique molecular identifier and a template-switch universal primer site. TCRdb reprocessed the 5' RACE reads with MiXCR, giving one entry per CDR3 protein. The table lists 1.5 million to 2 million distinct CDR3 sequences, more than 30% of them singletons, with approximately 0.25% in the top ten. CDR1 and CDR2 from the germline V gene are SQVTM and ANQGSEA. There are 12 residues in the CDR3. V lost 8 bases to trimming and J lost 15 bases, with 23 bases between them. Healthy Caucasian donors formed the entire cohort. The genes are TRBV29-1 and TRBJ2-1; D may be TRBD1 or TRBD2 (6 bases each). The sample comprised cord blood. The clonotype comes from a newborn girl in good health. CDR3 sequence: CSTERGVENLFF. The DNA of the CDR3 is TGCAGCACAGAAAGGGGGGTTGAAAATCTGTTCTTC.